Reported below is one T cell receptor (beta chain). The antigen remains unidentified. Healthy donors had no documented immune events, such as infections, while sampled. This CDR3 has 12 amino acids. Germline loops: CDR1 LNHDA, CDR2 SQIVND (reference sequence). The V and J ends lost 6 bases and 6 bases respectively, with 11 bases between them. These data originate in a study of identifying expanded T cells in peripheral blood. Findings of the study overall: Over two and four weeks, about 15 and 19 clones changed, versus 1.2 between replicates.

Sequencing was performed with immunoSEQ multiplex PCR; in TCRdb, only in-frame clones are kept and a portion is missing. The sample yields tens of thousands of clones, about four fifths seen once. The sample comprised blood. The sequence was obtained from a person between 18 and 75 years old in good health. The J gene is TRBJ1-1, the V gene TRBV19, with unresolved D. CDR3 sequence (DNA): TGTGCCAGTAGGGTGAATCTCGCTGAAGCTTTCTTT. This sequence encodes CASRVNLAEAFF. Complete variable domain (other parts from reference TRBV19 and TRBJ1-1): DGGITQSPKYLFRKEGQNVTLSCEQNLNHDAMYWYRQDPGQGLRLIYYSQIVNDFQKGDIAEGYSVSREKKESFPLTVTSAQKNPTAFYLCASRVNLAEAFFGQGTRLTVV.